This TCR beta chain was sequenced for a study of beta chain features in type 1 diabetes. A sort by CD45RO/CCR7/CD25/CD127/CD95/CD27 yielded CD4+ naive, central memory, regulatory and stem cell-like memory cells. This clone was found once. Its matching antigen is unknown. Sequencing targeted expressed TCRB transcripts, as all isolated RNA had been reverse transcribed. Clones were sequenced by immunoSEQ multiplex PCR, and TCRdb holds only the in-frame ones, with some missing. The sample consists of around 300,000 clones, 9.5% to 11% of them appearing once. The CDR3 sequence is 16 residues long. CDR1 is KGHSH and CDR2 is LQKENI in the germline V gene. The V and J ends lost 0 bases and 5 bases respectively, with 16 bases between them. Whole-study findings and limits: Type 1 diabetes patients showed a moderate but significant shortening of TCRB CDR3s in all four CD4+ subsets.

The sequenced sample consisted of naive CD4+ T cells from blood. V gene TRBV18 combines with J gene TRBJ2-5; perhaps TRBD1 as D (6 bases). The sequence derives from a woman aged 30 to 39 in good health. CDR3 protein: CASSPPQATGWETQYF. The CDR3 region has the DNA TGTGCCAGCTCACCACCCCAGGCGACAGGTTGGGAGACCCAGTACTTC.